A selection of T cell receptor beta chains follows, all from one sample in a study of T cells in localized non-small cell lung cancer. Repertoires were generated with immunoSEQ multiplex PCR, while TCRdb's copy carries only in-frame clones and drops some. This sample carries 100,000 or so clones, just over 90% of them seen once, and the ten largest clones take 4.1%. Sample: PBMCs, taken before any cancer treatment. The receptors shown here come from a woman aged 40-70 years with stage II squamous cell lung carcinoma. The CDR3 runs from the conserved cysteine through the conserved F or W. Each record gives: clone size, CDR3 length, D gene, V gene, J gene, CDR3 DNA, CDR3 protein. D genes are given only for firm matches. Size is stated for part of the rows, as once, few or many counts, or as a class when the clone is expanded.

size: NA
length: 15
D: NA
V: TRBV28
J: TRBJ1-5
DNA: TGTGCCAGCAGCCCCGAGGAGGGATTGGGTCAGCCCCAGCATTTT
CDR3: CASSPEEGLGQPQHF

size: NA
length: 13
D: NA
V: TRBV19
J: TRBJ1-2
DNA: TGTGCCAGTAGTTACCAGGGAGCTGGGGGCTACACCTTC
CDR3: CASSYQGAGGYTF

size: once
length: 17
D: NA
V: TRBV19
J: TRBJ1-3
DNA: TGTGCCAGTAGTATAGAGGGGACCTCGCTCTCTGGAAACACCATATATTTT
CDR3: CASSIEGTSLSGNTIYF

size: NA
length: 13
D: NA
V: TRBV19
J: TRBJ1-4
DNA: TGTGCCAGTAGGAGAGGGGAGTTGGAAAAACTGTTTTTT
CDR3: CASRRGELEKLFF

size: NA
length: 12
D: NA
V: TRBV6-6
J: TRBJ2-2
DNA: TGTGCCAGCAGTCCGACAGTCGGGGAGCTGTTTTTT
CDR3: CASSPTVGELFF

size: NA
length: 13
D: NA
V: TRBV6-5
J: TRBJ1-1
DNA: TGTGCCAGCAGGGGCGATTTGAACACTGAAGCTTTCTTT
CDR3: CASRGDLNTEAFF

size: NA
length: 13
D: TRBD2
V: TRBV2
J: TRBJ2-7
DNA: TGTGCCAGCAGTGGAGCCCCGGGGGGGGAGCAGTACTTC
CDR3: CASSGAPGGEQYF

size: NA
length: 12
D: NA
V: TRBV6-6
J: TRBJ1-1
DNA: TGTGCCAGCAGTAATAGGGGCACTGAAGCTTTCTTT
CDR3: CASSNRGTEAFF

size: NA
length: 14
D: NA
V: TRBV2
J: TRBJ1-2
DNA: TGTGCCAGCAGTGGGTGGGGCGACGCCTATGGCTACACCTTC
CDR3: CASSGWGDAYGYTF

size: NA
length: 13
D: NA
V: TRBV19
J: TRBJ1-1
DNA: TGTGCCAGTAGTGTGACCGCGAACACTGAAGCTTTCTTT
CDR3: CASSVTANTEAFF

size: NA
length: 15
D: NA
V: TRBV7-8
J: TRBJ2-1
DNA: TGTGCCAGCAGCTTAGGTGTCACCCGAAGCGGTGAGCAGTTCTTC
CDR3: CASSLGVTRSGEQFF

size: NA
length: 16
D: NA
V: TRBV19
J: TRBJ1-5
DNA: TGTGCCAGTAGTATTTGGGGGGCGAATGGCAATCAGCCCCAGCATTTT
CDR3: CASSIWGANGNQPQHF

size: NA
length: 16
D: NA
V: TRBV6-6
J: TRBJ1-4
DNA: TGTGCCAGCAGTCCCCGAGACAGATCTGGTGGGGGAAAACTGTTTTTT
CDR3: CASSPRDRSGGGKLFF

size: NA
length: 14
D: NA
V: TRBV14
J: TRBJ1-2
DNA: TGTGCCAGCAGCCCCCTGGGGTACCTCTATGGCTACACCTTC
CDR3: CASSPLGYLYGYTF

size: once
length: 14
D: NA
V: TRBV7-2
J: TRBJ2-3
DNA: TGTGCCAGCGCCACAGGGCACGGCGCAGATACGCAGTATTTT
CDR3: CASATGHGADTQYF

size: NA
length: 14
D: NA
V: TRBV10-3
J: TRBJ1-5
DNA: TGTGCCATCTCCGGCCCCACCGGCAATCAGCCCCAGCATTTT
CDR3: CAISGPTGNQPQHF

size: NA
length: 16
D: TRBD2
V: TRBV19
J: TRBJ2-7
DNA: TGTGCCAGTAGTACCCCCGGGACTAGCGGGTCCCACGAGCAGTACTTC
CDR3: CASSTPGTSGSHEQYF

size: NA
length: 16
D: TRBD2
V: TRBV19
J: TRBJ2-7
DNA: TGTGCCAGTAGTGGGGGCAGGACTAGCGGGAGGAACGAGCAGTACTTC
CDR3: CASSGGRTSGRNEQYF

size: NA
length: 14
D: TRBD1
V: TRBV15
J: TRBJ1-2
DNA: TGTGCCACCAGCAGAGGTGGGGAGGGGGCTGGCTACACCTTC
CDR3: CATSRGGEGAGYTF

size: once
length: 14
D: NA
V: TRBV6-1
J: TRBJ2-1
DNA: TGTGCCAGCCTACGACCGGGAACCTACAATGAGCAGTTCTTC
CDR3: CASLRPGTYNEQFF

size: NA
length: 14
D: NA
V: TRBV5-1
J: TRBJ2-7
DNA: TGCGCCAGCAGCTTGGGCGGGGTCAGTTACGAGCAGTACTTC
CDR3: CASSLGGVSYEQYF

size: NA
length: 15
D: NA
V: TRBV2
J: TRBJ1-5
DNA: TGTGCCAGCAGTGGTCTCAGGGGACGCAATCAGCCCCAGCATTTT
CDR3: CASSGLRGRNQPQHF

size: NA
length: 12
D: TRBD1
V: TRBV29-1
J: TRBJ1-1
DNA: TGCAGCGGGGACAGGGATCACACTGAAGCTTTCTTT
CDR3: CSGDRDHTEAFF